A single sample is the source of the 27 T cell receptor beta chains below, sequenced in a study of blood T cells in healthy people across ages. A J-beta primer mix and a sample-barcoded 5' primer were used in a second PCR of about 6 to 12 cycles. A single record per CDR3 protein comes from TCRdb applying MiXCR to the 5' RACE reads. The sample lists about 1,400,000 distinct CDR3 sequences, 55% to 75% occurring once. Material for sequencing was blood. The receptors here all came from a man aged 18 to 30 in good health.

The gene calls are TRBV4-1 and TRBJ1-6; 9 bases align to TRBD1. Trimming cost V 1 base and J 9 bases; bases outside gene matches: 10. The CDR3 sequence is 17 residues long. Germline assignment: CDR1 MGHRA and CDR2 YSYEKL. The CDR3 region has the DNA TGCGCCAGCAGCCAAGCAGGGGACAGGGTAATAGGTTCACCCCTCCACTTT. The encoded protein is CASSQAGDRVIGSPLHF.

V gene TRBV20-1 combines with J gene TRBJ2-1; 8 positions match TRBD2. V trimming: 1 base; J trimming: 4 bases; junction bases outside the gene matches: 9. The CDR3 runs to 16 residues. Germline V gene data show CDR1 as DFQATT and CDR2 as SNEGSKA (reference sequence). CDR3 in amino acids: CSARARGGRNYNEQFF. CDR3 DNA: TGCAGTGCTAGAGCCCGGGGCGGGAGGAATTACAATGAGCAGTTCTTC.

This chain uses TRBV20-1 with TRBJ2-5; the D gene is possibly TRBD2 (5 bases). The length of the CDR3 is 14 residues. In germline, CDR1 is DFQATT, CDR2 SNEGSKA (reference sequence). Trimming pared 0 bases from V and 7 bases from J, leaving 15 bases between. The chain's CDR3 is CSAREGHQAGTQYF. The CDR3 nucleotides are TGCAGTGCTAGAGAAGGGCACCAGGCGGGGACCCAGTACTTC.

This clonotype was seen more than once but under ten times. This chain links TRBV6-1 with TRBJ1-2; D is unresolved. Germline V gene sequence: CDR1 MNHNS, CDR2 SASEGT. The CDR3 covers 8 residues. Trimming pared 4 bases from V and 9 bases from J, leaving 0 bases between. In DNA form, the CDR3 reads TGTGCCAGCAGTGGCTACACCTTC. Its protein product is CASSGYTF.

Here the CDR3 reads CASSLGGTREKLFF. As DNA, the CDR3 is TGTGCCAGCAGCTTAGGGGGGACTCGTGAAAAACTGTTTTTT. The chain is built from TRBV7-9 and TRBJ1-4, with a possible D match to TRBD1 (5 bases). This CDR3 has 14 amino acids. Germline lookup yields CDR1 SEHNR and CDR2 FQNEAQ (reference sequence). Trimming took 1 base from V and 7 from J, leaving 10 bases between them. Complete variable domain (other parts from reference TRBV7-9 and TRBJ1-4): DTGVSQNPRHKITKRGQNVTFRCDPISEHNRLYWYRQTLGQGPEFLTYFQNEAQLEKSRLLSDRFSAERPKGSFSTLEIQRTEQGDSAMYLCASSLGGTREKLFFGSGTQLSVL.

This clonotype was found many times. The chain is built from TRBV7-2 and TRBJ2-1, with 13 positions matching TRBD2. Losses at the gene ends were 1 base for V and 8 bases for J; bases not matched to a gene: 5. From germline, CDR1 is SGHTA and CDR2 FQGNSA. There are 16 residues in the CDR3. The CDR3 protein is CASSLGLAGGSDEQFF. CDR3 DNA: TGTGCCAGCAGCTTAGGACTAGCGGGAGGTAGCGATGAGCAGTTCTTC.

The chain is built from TRBV20-1 and TRBJ2-7; unclear D gene. The germline gives CDR1 DFQATT, CDR2 SNEGSKA (reference sequence). With 1 base removed from V and 5 bases from J, the gap between germline ends came to 12 bases. The CDR3 extends over 13 amino acids. For the CDR3, the DNA is TGCAGTGCTAGAGGACCCTCCGGAGACGAGCAGTACTTC. It encodes CSARGPSGDEQYF.

The table lists this clonotype with a few counts. The genes are TRBV20-1 and TRBJ2-1; D unclear. Per the germline V gene, CDR1 is DFQATT and CDR2 is SNEGSKA (reference sequence). The length of the CDR3 is 11 residues. Trimming pared 6 bases from V and 7 bases from J, leaving 10 bases between. The CDR3 DNA reads TGCAGTGCCAAAATGGGGAATGAGCAGTTCTTC. As protein: CSAKMGNEQFF.

The V and J genes are TRBV14 and TRBJ1-4, with a possible D match to TRBD1 (5 bases). Germline lookup yields CDR1 SGHDN and CDR2 FVKESK. The CDR3 is 15 residues long. Trimming took 5 bases from V and 8 from J, leaving 18 bases between them. In nucleotides, the CDR3 is TGTGCCAGCAGCGCCCGGGGCCTAATGGGGGAAAAACTGTTTTTT. Residues: CASSARGLMGEKLFF.

The chain is built from TRBV20-1 and TRBJ2-5; the D gene is possibly TRBD2 (5 bases). This CDR3 spans 14 amino acids. CDR1 is DFQATT, CDR2 SNEGSKA, per germline (reference sequence). V lost 1 base to trimming and J lost 11 bases, with 20 bases between them. The CDR3 nucleotides are TGCAGTGCTAGAGGGTCGGCCGGAGCTGGGGAGCAGTACTTC. Protein sequence: CSARGSAGAGEQYF.

This clonotype was detected a few times. The V call is TRBV5-1, the J call TRBJ2-5; the D is unclear. Germline CDR1 reads SGHRS; CDR2 reads YFSETQ. Trimming pared 0 bases from V and 11 bases from J, leaving 14 bases between. The CDR3 length is 13 residues. Here the CDR3 reads CASSLVGYEEQYF. The DNA of the CDR3 is TGCGCCAGCAGCTTGGTGGGCTACGAAGAGCAGTACTTC. The full variable domain, rest sourced from reference TRBV5-1 and TRBJ2-5, is KAGVTQTPRYLIKTRGQQVTLSCSPISGHRSVSWYQQTPGQGLQFLFEYFSETQRNKGNFPGRFSGRQFSNSRSEMNVSTLELGDSALYLCASSLVGYEEQYFGPGTRLLVL.

This clonotype was observed once. This chain links TRBV4-1 with TRBJ1-4; D perhaps matches TRBD1 (6 bases). V dropped 1 base and J dropped 5 bases, with 17 bases sitting between them. This CDR3 has 17 residues. The germline V gene encodes CDR1 MGHRA and CDR2 YSYEKL. CDR3 nucleotides: TGCGCCAGCAGCCAAGGATATAGACAGGTGAAAAATGAAAAACTGTTTTTT. It specifies CASSQGYRQVKNEKLFF.

The chain is built from TRBV6-1 and TRBJ1-1; no clear D gene. The germline V gene has CDR1 MNHNS and CDR2 SASEGT. The CDR3 has 15 residues. Trimming shortened V by 0 bases and J by 0 bases, and 8 bases separated the two germline ends. The CDR3 sequence: CASSEARGMNTEAFF. CDR3 coding DNA: TGTGCCAGCAGTGAAGCGCGGGGAATGAACACTGAAGCTTTCTTT.

This clonotype was detected only a few times. J is TRBJ1-1 and V is TRBV6-5, with D uncertain. This CDR3 has 14 residues. CDR1 and CDR2 from the germline V gene are MNHEY and SVGAGI. Trimming left V 0 bases short and J 4 bases short, with 9 bases between. The CDR3, as DNA: TGTGCCAGCAGTTACTCTGAGGGAAGCACTGAAGCTTTCTTT. Its translation: CASSYSEGSTEAFF.

The V call is TRBV12-3 or TRBV12-4, the J call TRBJ2-2; TRBD1 might be the D (6 bases). The CDR3 loop spans 14 amino acids. Trimming left V 1 base short and J 7 bases short, with 10 bases between. This CDR3 reads CASSLGQALGELFF. The CDR3 region has the DNA TGTGCCAGCAGTTTAGGACAGGCCCTCGGGGAGCTGTTTTTT.

The CDR3 coding sequence is TGCAGCATAGCCGCCAGGGGTTCTAGCACAGATACGCAGTATTTT. It is translated as CSIAARGSSTDTQYF. V is TRBV29-1 and J is TRBJ2-3, with D possibly being TRBD1 (6 bases). The CDR3 extends over 15 amino acids. V was pared by 8 bases and J by 0 bases, with 18 bases between. Germline assignment: CDR1 SQVTM and CDR2 ANQGSEA.

The chain has TRBV7-8 and TRBJ1-5, with D hard to call. Germline V gives CDR1 SGHVS, CDR2 FQNEAQ. The length of the CDR3 is 16 residues. Trimming removed 5 bases at V and 6 bases at J, with 20 bases between. The CDR3 DNA sequence: TGTGCCAGCAGCCCACCCGGGTGGATAGATGGTCAGCCCCAGCATTTT. Residues: CASSPPGWIDGQPQHF.

The genes are TRBV5-6 and TRBJ1-1; D is undetermined. Trimming shortened V by 3 bases and J by 11 bases, and 14 bases separated the two germline ends. Germline CDR1 and CDR2: SGHDT and YYEEEE. CDR3 length equals 12 residues. The CDR3 coding sequence is TGTGCCAGCAGCTCTCGGACGGTGAGGGCTTTCTTT. Translated: CASSSRTVRAFF.

CDR3 sequence reads: CATSDLPKRESYNEQFF. The CDR3 DNA follows: TGTGCCACCAGTGATTTGCCTAAGCGGGAGTCTTACAATGAGCAGTTCTTC. V gene TRBV24-1 combines with J gene TRBJ2-1, with 8 positions matching TRBD2. Germline values: CDR1 KGHDR, CDR2 SFDVKD. V dropped 0 bases and J dropped 4; count of bases not matched to a gene: 7. This CDR3 has 17 residues.

This clonotype was seen a few times. The V call is TRBV3-1, the J call TRBJ2-3, with D perhaps matching TRBD2 (5 bases). V shed 3 bases and J shed 3 bases, with 22 bases lying between them. The CDR3 is 18 residues long. The V gene's germline CDR1 is LGHDT and CDR2 YNNKEL (reference sequence). DNA for the CDR3: TGTGCCAGCAGCCAGAACATCCCCAGGAGGCTGGGAACAGATACGCAGTATTTT. This translates into CASSQNIPRRLGTDTQYF.

CDR3 nucleotide sequence: TGTGCCAGCAGTTTCCGACGGGGACGGTACTACGAGCAGTACTTC. This translates into CASSFRRGRYYEQYF. V gene TRBV7-2 combines with J gene TRBJ2-7, with D perhaps TRBD1 or TRBD2 (5 bases each). CDR1 and CDR2 from the germline V gene are SGHTA and FQGNSA. The CDR3 length is 15 residues. V was shortened by 6 bases and J by 3 bases, with 18 bases between the two germline ends.

A remark on this clonotype: One junction end disagrees with the germline gene, perhaps due to a read error. V and J are TRBV10-2 and TRBJ2-7; D possibly corresponds to TRBD2 (6 bases). Near its end, the DNA agrees better with TRBJ2-5, so the J call may be wrong. This CDR3 is built from 16 residues. Germline values: CDR1 WSHSY, CDR2 SAAADI. The CDR3 DNA reads as TGCGCCAGTAGTGATCGGTCCGGGAGAGACCAAGAGACCCAGTACTTC. It encodes CASSDRSGRDQETQYF.

This clonotype appeared a few times. This chain links TRBV5-6 with TRBJ2-5, with a weak D call TRBD2 (6 bases). Trimming took 0 bases from V and 9 from J, leaving 15 bases between them. The CDR3 runs to 14 residues. Germline assignment: CDR1 SGHDT and CDR2 YYEEEE. CDR3 region: CASSLDGGRGAQYF. CDR3 DNA sequence: TGTGCCAGCAGCTTGGATGGGGGGAGAGGGGCCCAGTACTTC.

The chain uses TRBV6-2 or TRBV6-3 and TRBJ2-7; D is unresolved. V lost 7 bases and J lost 2, with 12 bases in between. The CDR3 is 13 residues long. The germline V gene encodes CDR1 MNHEY and CDR2 SVGEGT. CDR3 DNA sequence: TGTGCCAGCACCCCAACCCTCACCTACGAGCAGTACTTC. It translates to CASTPTLTYEQYF.

This clonotype appeared a few times. Relative to the germline gene, one junction end is altered; a read error may explain this. CDR3 in amino acids: CASSLVRLFGDMQYF. The CDR3 region has the DNA TGTGCCAGCAGCTTAGTCAGGTTATTTGGAGATATGCAGTATTTT. J is TRBJ2-3 and V is TRBV13; D not resolved. There are 15 residues in the CDR3. Germline CDR1 is PRHDT and CDR2 is FYEKMQ (reference sequence).

Worth noting for this clonotype: Mismatch with germline at one junction end may stem from a read error. This sequence joins TRBV10-3 and TRBJ2-4, with D uncertain. The CDR3 contains 14 residues. Germline lookup yields CDR1 ENHRY and CDR2 SYGVKD. CDR3 protein: CAISAGLAKDIQYF. The CDR3 region has the DNA TGTGCCATCAGTGCCGGTTTAGCCAAAGACATTCAGTACTTC.

This clonotype appeared a few times. The V and J genes are TRBV20-1 and TRBJ2-3; D unresolved. The CDR3 is made up of 16 amino acids. Germline values: CDR1 DFQATT, CDR2 SNEGSKA (reference sequence). V gave up 0 bases and J gave up 2 bases, with 15 bases separating them. The CDR3 here is CSARDQDLPYTDTQYF. DNA of the CDR3: TGCAGTGCTAGAGATCAGGACCTACCTTACACAGATACGCAGTATTTT.